Presented here are 11 T cell receptor beta chains from one specimen sequenced in a study of CD8 T cells in Susac syndrome (dated by TCRdb to the late 2010s). The protocol used for the library was the immunoSEQ multiplex PCR assay. RNA was extracted using the RNeasy kit, and about 0.5 to 1 ug of the RNA was reverse transcribed with random hexamers. TCRdb handled the public reads itself, with Q25 trimming in fastp and clone calling in MiXCR, and kept productive beta chains. Identical CDR3 protein sequences are pooled into one entry, listed with their most common genes and DNA. The sample table holds some 260,000 distinct CDR3 sequences, of which 85% were seen once. 0.11% of the sample belongs to the ten largest clones. The sample was CD8+ T cells from PBMCs. The receptor source for this set is a human donor with multiple sclerosis.

This chain links TRBV15 with TRBJ2-1; TRBD2 matches 7 bases. V shed 4 bases and J 4 bases; nucleotides not matched to a gene: 7. The CDR3 length is 15 residues. Germline CDR1 is LNHNV and CDR2 is YYDKDF (reference sequence). DNA of the CDR3: TGTGCCACCAGCACCCGGGACTACACATACAATGAGCAGTTCTTC. Amino acids: CATSTRDYTYNEQFF.

This chain connects TRBV12-3 or TRBV12-4 to TRBJ1-3; 8 positions match TRBD1. The CDR3 sequence is 16 residues long. V shed 6 bases and J 1 base; nucleotides not matched to a gene: 8. The DNA of the CDR3 is TGTGCCAGCAGGGACAGGGCTTGGGCTTCTGGAAACACCATATATTTT. Protein product: CASRDRAWASGNTIYF.

This chain connects TRBV7-3 to TRBJ2-5; the match to TRBD2 covers 11 bases. Germline assignment: CDR1 SGHTA and CDR2 FQGTGA. The CDR3 totals 17 residues. With 3 bases clipped from V and 5 bases from J, the junction kept 11 bases outside the gene matches. CDR3 residues: CASSLGGRLAGPETQYF. CDR3 sequence (DNA): TGTGCCAGCAGCTTGGGGGGAAGACTAGCGGGGCCCGAGACCCAGTACTTC.

In nucleotides, the CDR3 is TGTGCCTGGGCCCCCCTAGCGGGAGTTTACAATGAGCAGTTCTTC. Its protein is CAWAPLAGVYNEQFF. This chain links TRBV30 with TRBJ2-1; 10 positions match TRBD2. Germline V lookup: CDR1 GTSNPN, CDR2 SVGIG (reference sequence). The CDR3 is 15 residues long. Trimming at V came to 5 bases and at J to 4 bases, leaving 8 bases not matched to a gene.

The CDR3 spells CASSLAGVGATPNTEAFF. The DNA for the CDR3 is TGTGCCAGCAGCTTAGCGGGGGTAGGGGCTACACCTAACACTGAAGCTTTCTTT. The V and J genes are TRBV7-9 and TRBJ1-1; the D gene is possibly TRBD1 (5 bases). V shed 0 bases and J shed 2 bases, with 19 bases lying between them. CDR1 and CDR2 from the germline V gene are SEHNR and FQNEAQ (reference sequence). The CDR3 covers 18 residues. The entire variable domain, with the rest obtained from reference TRBV7-9 and TRBJ1-1, is as follows: DTGVSQNPRHKITKRGQNVTFRCDPISEHNRLYWYRQTLGQGPEFLTYFQNEAQLEKSRLLSDRFSAERPKGSFSTLEIQRTEQGDSAMYLCASSLAGVGATPNTEAFFGQGTRLTVV.

This clonotype has a handful of counts. CDR3 protein: CASSLIIAGGLHEQFF. In DNA, the CDR3 is TGTGCCAGCAGCTTAATAATAGCGGGGGGATTACATGAGCAGTTCTTC. The chain has TRBV7-9 and TRBJ2-1; 10 positions match TRBD2. J lost 8 bases, V lost 2 bases, and 9 bases had no gene match. Germline V gene sequence: CDR1 SEHNR, CDR2 FQNEAQ (reference sequence). This CDR3 comprises 16 residues.

V is TRBV20-1 and J is TRBJ1-1, with D maybe TRBD1 (5 bases). The CDR3 contains 16 residues. V was cut by 0 bases and J by 4 bases, with 18 bases left in between. Per germline, CDR1 DFQATT and CDR2 SNEGSKA (reference sequence). The DNA for the CDR3 is TGCAGTGCTAGAGATCGGCAGGGTGGGACCCGCACTGAAGCTTTCTTT. Protein: CSARDRQGGTRTEAFF.

The chain recombines TRBV9 with TRBJ2-2; no clear D gene. This CDR3 contains 16 residues. CDR1 is SGDLS and CDR2 is YYNGEE in the germline V gene. The V gene lost 0 bases and the J gene lost 4 bases, with 13 bases spanning the gap. CDR3 amino acids: CASSVGYQASTGELFF. The CDR3 DNA reads TGTGCCAGCAGCGTAGGATACCAAGCTAGCACCGGGGAGCTGTTTTTT. The variable domain in full, with the rest retrieved from reference TRBV9 and TRBJ2-2, is DSGVTQTPKHLITATGQRVTLRCSPRSGDLSVYWYQQSLDQGLQFLIQYYNGEERAKGNILERFSAQQFPDLHSELNLSSLELGDSALYFCASSVGYQASTGELFFGEGSRLTVL.

The rearrangement joins TRBV9 to TRBJ2-2, with 7 bases aligning to TRBD1. V lost 1 base, J lost 3 bases, and 6 bases stayed unmatched. Germline V gene data show CDR1 as SGDLS and CDR2 as YYNGEE. CDR3 length equals 16 residues. CDR3 bases: TGTGCCAGCAGCGTAAGCCTCCAGGGGGACACCGGGGAGCTGTTTTTT. It is translated as CASSVSLQGDTGELFF.

The V gene is TRBV7-6, the J gene TRBJ1-4, with 7 nucleotides matching TRBD1. The ends lost 2 bases at V and 7 bases at J; junction bases unmatched: 7. In germline, CDR1 is SGHVS, CDR2 FNYEAQ. This CDR3 contains 15 residues. CDR3 DNA: TGTGCCAGCAGCTTATGGAGGGGGCGGGGTGAAAAACTGTTTTTT. Translating gives CASSLWRGRGEKLFF.

The gene calls are TRBV7-8 and TRBJ2-4, with 7 bases lining up with TRBD2. CDR3 length: 15 amino acids. Germline V gene sequence: CDR1 SGHVS, CDR2 FQNEAQ. Trimming cost V 5 bases and J 3 bases; bases outside gene matches: 7. The chain's CDR3 is CASSPGEGGKNIQYF. The CDR3 region has the DNA TGTGCCAGCAGCCCGGGGGAGGGAGGCAAAAACATTCAGTACTTC.